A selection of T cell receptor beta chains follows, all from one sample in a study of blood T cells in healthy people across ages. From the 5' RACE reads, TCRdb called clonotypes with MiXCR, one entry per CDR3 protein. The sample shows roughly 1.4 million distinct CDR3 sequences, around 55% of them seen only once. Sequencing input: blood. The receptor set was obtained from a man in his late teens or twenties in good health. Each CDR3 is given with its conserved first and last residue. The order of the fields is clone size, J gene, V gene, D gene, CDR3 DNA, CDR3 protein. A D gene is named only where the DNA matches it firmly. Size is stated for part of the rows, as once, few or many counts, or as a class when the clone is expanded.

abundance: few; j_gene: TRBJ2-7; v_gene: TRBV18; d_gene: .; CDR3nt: TGTGCCAGCTCACCCGCAACAGGGTGGGAGATCGACGAGCAGTACTTC; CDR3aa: CASSPATGWEIDEQYF
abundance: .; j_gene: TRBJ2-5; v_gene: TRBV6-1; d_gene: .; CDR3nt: TGTGCCTGCTCCCTGGGGGAGTGGTACGAGACCCAGTACTTC; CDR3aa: CACSLGEWYETQYF
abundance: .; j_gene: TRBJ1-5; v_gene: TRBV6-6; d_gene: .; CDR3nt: TGTGCCAGCAGCCTACTAACCACAGGCAATCAGCCCCAGCATTTT; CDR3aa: CASSLLTTGNQPQHF
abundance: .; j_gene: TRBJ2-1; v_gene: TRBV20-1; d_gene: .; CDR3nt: TGCAGTGCTCTCCTAGATGAGCAGTTCTTC; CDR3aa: CSALLDEQFF
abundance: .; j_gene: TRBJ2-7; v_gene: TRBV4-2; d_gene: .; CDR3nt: TGTGCCAGCAGCCAAGTCAACGCCTACGAGCAGTACTTC; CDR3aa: CASSQVNAYEQYF
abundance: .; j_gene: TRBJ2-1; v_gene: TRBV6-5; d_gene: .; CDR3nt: TGTGCCAGCAGTTACTCGCTTCGTGGTGAGCAGTTCTTC; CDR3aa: CASSYSLRGEQFF
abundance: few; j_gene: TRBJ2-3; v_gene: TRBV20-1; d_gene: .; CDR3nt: TGCAGTGCTACTAGACGGGACATGAGCACAGATACGCAGTATTTT; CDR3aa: CSATRRDMSTDTQYF
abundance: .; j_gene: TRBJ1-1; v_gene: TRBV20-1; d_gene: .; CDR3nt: TGCAGTGCTAGAGTGGAAGGGGGGCCGAGAGTCACTGAAGCTTTCTTT; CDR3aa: CSARVEGGPRVTEAFF
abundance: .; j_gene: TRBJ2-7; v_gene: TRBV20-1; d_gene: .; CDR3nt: TGCAGTGCCACCATTGACTGGTACGAGCAGTACTTC; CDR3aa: CSATIDWYEQYF
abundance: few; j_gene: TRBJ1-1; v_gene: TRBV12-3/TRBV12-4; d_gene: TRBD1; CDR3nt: TGTGCCAGCAAGGGGGCCGGAGGTCGGGTCACTGAAGCTTTCTTT; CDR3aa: CASKGAGGRVTEAFF
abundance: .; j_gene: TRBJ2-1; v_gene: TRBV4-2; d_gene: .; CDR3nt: TGTGCCAGCAGCCAATCGAGCTCCTACAATGAGCAGTTCTTC; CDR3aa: CASSQSSSYNEQFF
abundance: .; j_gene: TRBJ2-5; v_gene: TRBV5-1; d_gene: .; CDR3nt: TGCGCCAGCAGTCGTAAGTCAGCTTGGCAAGAGACCCAGTACTTC; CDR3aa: CASSRKSAWQETQYF
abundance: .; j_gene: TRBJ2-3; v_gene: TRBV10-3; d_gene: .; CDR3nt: TGTGCCATCAGTGAGTCTGGGGGCCCCCCCACAGATACGCAGTATTTT; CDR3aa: CAISESGGPPTDTQYF
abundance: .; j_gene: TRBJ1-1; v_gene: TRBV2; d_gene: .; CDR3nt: TGTGCCAGCACCCGGGTCGGGGGTACTGAAGCTTTCTTT; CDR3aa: CASTRVGGTEAFF
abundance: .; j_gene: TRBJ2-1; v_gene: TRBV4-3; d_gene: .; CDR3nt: TGCGCCAGCAGCCAAGTTAATCGGCGGGGAGCCTACAATGAGCAGTTCTTC; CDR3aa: CASSQVNRRGAYNEQFF
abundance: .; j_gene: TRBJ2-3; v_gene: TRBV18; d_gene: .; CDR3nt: TGTGCCAGCTCACCACGGCAGGGAAGGGACCCAGATACGCAGTATTTT; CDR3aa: CASSPRQGRDPDTQYF
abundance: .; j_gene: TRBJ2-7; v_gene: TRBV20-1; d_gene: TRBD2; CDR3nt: TGCAGTGCCGAACTAGCGCGCGAGCAGTACTTC; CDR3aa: CSAELAREQYF
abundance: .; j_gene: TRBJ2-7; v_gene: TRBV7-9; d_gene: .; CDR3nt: TGTGCCAGCAGCCCCCGGATACCGTACCCATACGAGCAGTACTTC; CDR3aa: CASSPRIPYPYEQYF
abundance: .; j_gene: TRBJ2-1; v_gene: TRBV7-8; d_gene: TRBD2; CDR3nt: TGTGCCAGCAGGGATCCTTACGACAGGCGGGGGGAAGGGGTCAATGAGCAGTTCTTC; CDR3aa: CASRDPYDRRGEGVNEQFF
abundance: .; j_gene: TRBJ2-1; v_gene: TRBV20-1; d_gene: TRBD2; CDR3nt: TGCAGTGCTCTCCCACCTGCGGGAGCCACCTACAATGAGCAGTTCTTC; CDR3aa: CSALPPAGATYNEQFF
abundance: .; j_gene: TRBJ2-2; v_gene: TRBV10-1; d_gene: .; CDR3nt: TGCGCCAGCAGTGAGTCGATTCCCTCTAGAGGGTCCGGGGAGCTGTTTTTT; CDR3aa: CASSESIPSRGSGELFF
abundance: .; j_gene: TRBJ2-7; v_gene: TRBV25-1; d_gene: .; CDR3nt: TGTGCCAGCAGTGTCAGGGGTAGGTCCTACGAGCAGTACTTC; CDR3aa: CASSVRGRSYEQYF
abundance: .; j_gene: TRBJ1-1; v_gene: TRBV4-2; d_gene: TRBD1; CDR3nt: TGTGCCAGCAGCCAAGATCCCCCCCAGGGGGGAACCCTGAACACTGAAGCTTTCTTT; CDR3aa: CASSQDPPQGGTLNTEAFF
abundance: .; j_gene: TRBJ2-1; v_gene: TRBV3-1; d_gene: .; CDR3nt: TGTGCCAGCAGCCAAGATCACGGCAGGGGAGGATACAATGAGCAGTTCTTC; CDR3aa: CASSQDHGRGGYNEQFF
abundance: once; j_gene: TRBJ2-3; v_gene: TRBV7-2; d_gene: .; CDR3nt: TGTGCCAGCAGCTCAAACACCTTCCACACAGATACGCAGTATTTT; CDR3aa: CASSSNTFHTDTQYF
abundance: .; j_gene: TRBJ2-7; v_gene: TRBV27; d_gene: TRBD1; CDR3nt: TGTGCCAGCACCTCAGGCACAGGGGGCTACGAGCAGTACTTC; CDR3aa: CASTSGTGGYEQYF
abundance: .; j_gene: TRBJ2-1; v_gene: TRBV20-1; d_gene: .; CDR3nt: TGCAGTGCTAGAGATGGCCCCACGACATTCAGCTCCTACAATGAGCAGTTCTTC; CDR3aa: CSARDGPTTFSSYNEQFF
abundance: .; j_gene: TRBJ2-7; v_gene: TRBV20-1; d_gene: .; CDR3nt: TGCAGTGCTAGAGATAGGTCCGTGGGCTACGAGCAGTACTTC; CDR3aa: CSARDRSVGYEQYF
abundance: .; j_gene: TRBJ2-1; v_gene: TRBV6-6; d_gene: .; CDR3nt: TGTGCCAGCAGTTTAAACGCGGTCGAGCAGTTCTTC; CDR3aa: CASSLNAVEQFF
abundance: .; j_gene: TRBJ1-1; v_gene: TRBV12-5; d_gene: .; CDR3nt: TGTGCTAGTGGTTTGGCCTCCGGGAACACTGAAGCTTTCTTT; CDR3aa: CASGLASGNTEAFF
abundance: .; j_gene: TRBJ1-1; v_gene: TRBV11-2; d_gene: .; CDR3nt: TGTGCCAGCAGCAAAGTGGGAGACAAGAACACTGAAGCTTTCTTT; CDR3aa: CASSKVGDKNTEAFF
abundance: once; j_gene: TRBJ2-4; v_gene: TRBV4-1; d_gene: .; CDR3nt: TGCGCCAGCAGTCATCAGGGCAAGAACATCTACGAGCGGTACTTC; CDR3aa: CASSHQGKNIYERYF
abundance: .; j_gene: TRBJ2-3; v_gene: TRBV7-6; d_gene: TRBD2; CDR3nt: TGTGCCAGCAGCTTCACGCAGACTAGCGGGATCGGTGGAGATACGCAGTATTTT; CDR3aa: CASSFTQTSGIGGDTQYF
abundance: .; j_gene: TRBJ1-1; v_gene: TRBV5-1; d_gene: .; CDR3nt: TGCGCCAGCAGGAGGGAAGACGGACTGAACACTGAAGCTTTCTTT; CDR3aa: CASRREDGLNTEAFF
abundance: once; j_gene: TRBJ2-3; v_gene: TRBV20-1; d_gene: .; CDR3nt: TGCAGCACCGTGGTTAGCACAGATACGCAGTATTTT; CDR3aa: CSTVVSTDTQYF
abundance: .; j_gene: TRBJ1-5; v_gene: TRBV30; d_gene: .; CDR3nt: TGTGCCTGGAGTGCCACCCGGCCTAGCAATCAGCCCCAGCATTTT; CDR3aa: CAWSATRPSNQPQHF
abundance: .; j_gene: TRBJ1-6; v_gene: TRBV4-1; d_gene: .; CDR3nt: TGCGCCAGCAGCCAAGATGACAACAGCAATTCACCCCTCCACTTT; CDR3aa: CASSQDDNSNSPLHF
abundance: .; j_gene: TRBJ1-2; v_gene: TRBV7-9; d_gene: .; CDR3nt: TGTGCCAGCAGCCTACTTGGTAGAGGTGGCTACACCTTC; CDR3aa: CASSLLGRGGYTF
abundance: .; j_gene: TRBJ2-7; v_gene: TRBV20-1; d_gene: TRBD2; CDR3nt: TGCAGTGCCCCCGCCCCAGCGGGAGTCTACTACGAGCAGTACTTC; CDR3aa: CSAPAPAGVYYEQYF
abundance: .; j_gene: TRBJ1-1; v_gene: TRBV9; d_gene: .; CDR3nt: TGTGCCAGCAGCCCCCGCCGTCCGACAGGAAGACCCCCGAACACTGAAGCTTTCTTT; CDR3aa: CASSPRRPTGRPPNTEAFF
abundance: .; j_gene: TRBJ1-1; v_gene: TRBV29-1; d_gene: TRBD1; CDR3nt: TGCAGAGCCCTCGGGACAGGAATGAACACTGAAGCTTTCTTT; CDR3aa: CRALGTGMNTEAFF
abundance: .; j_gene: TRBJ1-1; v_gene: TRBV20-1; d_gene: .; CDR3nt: TGCGGCGGACGGCTGAACACTGAAGCTTTCTTT; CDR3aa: CGGRLNTEAFF
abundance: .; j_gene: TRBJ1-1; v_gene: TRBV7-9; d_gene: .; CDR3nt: TGTGCCAGCAGCTACGGGCCTGCCCCGCAGAACACTGAAGCTTTCTTT; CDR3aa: CASSYGPAPQNTEAFF
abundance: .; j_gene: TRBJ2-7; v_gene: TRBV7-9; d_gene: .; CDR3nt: TGTGCCAGCAGCTTATTCCCGATGGGGGAGGACTCCTACGAGCAGTACTTC; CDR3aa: CASSLFPMGEDSYEQYF
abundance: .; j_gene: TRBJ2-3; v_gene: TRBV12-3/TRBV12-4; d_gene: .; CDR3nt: TGTGCCAGCAGTTTCCGCCGAGCGGGTACAGATACGCAGTATTTT; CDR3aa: CASSFRRAGTDTQYF
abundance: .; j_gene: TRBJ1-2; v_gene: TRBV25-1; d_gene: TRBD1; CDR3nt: TGTGCCAGCAGTGAAATGGGGACAGGATACTACACCTTC; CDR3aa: CASSEMGTGYYTF
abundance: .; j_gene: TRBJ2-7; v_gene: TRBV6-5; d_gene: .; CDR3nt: TGTGCCAGCACTCAGGGGGCGGGAGTTGTCGAGCAGTACTTC; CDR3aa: CASTQGAGVVEQYF
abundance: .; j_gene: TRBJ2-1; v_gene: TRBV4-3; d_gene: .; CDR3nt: TGCGCCAGCAGCCAAGACGGCACGGGGGCCTACAATGAGCAGTTCTTC; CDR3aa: CASSQDGTGAYNEQFF
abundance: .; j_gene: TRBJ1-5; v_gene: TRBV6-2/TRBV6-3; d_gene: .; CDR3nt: TGTGCCAGCACCAACCCCCTCCCAGGATTGCATCAGCCCCAGCATTTT; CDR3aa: CASTNPLPGLHQPQHF
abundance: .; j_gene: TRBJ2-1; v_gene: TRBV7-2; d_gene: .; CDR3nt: TGTGCCAGCAGCGTAGGGACGGGGGAAAATGAGCAGTTCTTC; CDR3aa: CASSVGTGENEQFF
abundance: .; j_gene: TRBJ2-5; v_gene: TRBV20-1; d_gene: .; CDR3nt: TGCAGTGCTAGTCCCGTGGAGTACCAAGAGACCCAGTACTTC; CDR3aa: CSASPVEYQETQYF
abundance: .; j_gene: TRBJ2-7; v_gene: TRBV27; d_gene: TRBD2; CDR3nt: TGTGCCAGCAGTCTAATAGCGGGAGGGCCTCTCGAGCAGTACTTC; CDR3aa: CASSLIAGGPLEQYF
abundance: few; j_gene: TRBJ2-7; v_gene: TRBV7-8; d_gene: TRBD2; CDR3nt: TGTGCCAGCAGCCCCGCGGGGGGAAGCTCCTACGAGCAGTACTTC; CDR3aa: CASSPAGGSSYEQYF
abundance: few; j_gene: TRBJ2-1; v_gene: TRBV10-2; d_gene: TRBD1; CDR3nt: TGCGCCAGCATCGGGACAGCCTCCTACAATGAGCAGTTCTTC; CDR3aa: CASIGTASYNEQFF
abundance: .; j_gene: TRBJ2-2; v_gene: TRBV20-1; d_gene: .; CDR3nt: TGCAGTGCTCCCCCGGGGCTAGCCGCCTCAACCGGGGAGCTGTTTTTT; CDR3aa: CSAPPGLAASTGELFF
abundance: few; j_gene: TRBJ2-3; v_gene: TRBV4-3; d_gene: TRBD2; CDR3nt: TGCGCCAGCAGCCAAGTTGTTAGCGGGGGTACAGATACGCAGTATTTT; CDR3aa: CASSQVVSGGTDTQYF
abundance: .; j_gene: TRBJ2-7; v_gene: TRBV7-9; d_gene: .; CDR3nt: TGTGCCAGCAGCTTAGTGCTCCGGGACTCCCCTACCTACGAGCAGTACTTC; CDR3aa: CASSLVLRDSPTYEQYF
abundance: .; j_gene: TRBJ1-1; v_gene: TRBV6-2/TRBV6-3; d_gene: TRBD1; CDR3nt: TGTGCCAGCAGCCGCGTACAGGGGACGGAAGCTTTCTTT; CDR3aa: CASSRVQGTEAFF
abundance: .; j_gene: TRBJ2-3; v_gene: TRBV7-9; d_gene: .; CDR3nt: TGTGCCAGCAGCCAAACGGTGCTGCTTAGCACAGATACGCAGTATTTT; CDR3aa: CASSQTVLLSTDTQYF
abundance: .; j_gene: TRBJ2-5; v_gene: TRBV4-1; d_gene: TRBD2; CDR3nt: TGCGCCAGCAGCCAAGTTGAAAGCGGGGGGGCAGATGAGCGGTACTTC; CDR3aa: CASSQVESGGADERYF